There are a few counts of the clone carrying this TCR beta chain. Its target is not known. The sample belongs to a study of T cell responses to AZD1222 COVID-19 vaccine. Sequencing was performed with immunoSEQ multiplex PCR; in TCRdb, only in-frame clones are kept and a portion is missing. There are over 100,000 clones in the sample; roughly nine tenths occur only once, and roughly 2.3% lies in the top ten. The CDR3 consists of 15 residues. The V gene's germline CDR1 is ENHRY and CDR2 SYGVKD. Trimming shortened V by 6 bases and J by 3 bases, and 17 bases separated the two germline ends. General study findings and limits: The CD4 TCRs associated with vaccination extended across spike and predominated at 160-218 and 743-854. Most donors were white British and more were female, and clonal diversity was possibly underestimated.

The material sequenced was peripheral blood, taken on day 0 of AZD1222 vaccination. The chain employs TRBV10-3 and TRBJ1-1; D is unclear. The TCR originated in an adult in good health. CDR3 amino acids: CAISPRVSGDTEAFF. Here the CDR3 DNA reads TGTGCCATCAGCCCTAGAGTAAGCGGGGACACTGAAGCTTTCTTT.